This T cell receptor (beta chain) was documented in a study of cytomegalovirus exposure and HLA in healthy donors. The wider study: An earlier analysis found around 120 million unique TCR beta sequences from about 190 million T cells. General study points: It was reportedly the case that the classifier diagnosed cytomegalovirus status with high specificity and sensitivity.

A word on this clone: What it recognizes is unknown.

Use of 60 Vbeta and 13 Jbeta primers characterized the PCR. The table came from immunoSEQ multiplex PCR; TCRdb's copy has only in-frame clones and leaves some out. Here the sample spans more than 95,000 clones, 70% to 85% being singletons. This CDR3 region has 13 residues. The sequence came from a man aged 18 to 35 in good health and CMV-seronegative. The sequenced material came from PBMCs. The V gene is TRBV21-1, the J gene TRBJ1-2; the D call of TRBD1 is as the table states it, not checked on the DNA. TRBV21-1 is designated a pseudogene. CDR3 in DNA: TGTGCCAGCACCGGGGACAGGGACTATGGCTACACCTTC. Protein sequence: CASTGDRDYGYTF.